One sample yielded the 16 T cell receptor beta chains listed below, sequenced in a study of OX40 agonist ivuxolimab in advanced cancers. Receptor libraries were prepared by the immunoSEQ multiplex PCR assay. TCRdb obtained this table from immuneACCESS and retained in-frame rearrangements with V and J assigned. These tables miss some clones; where compared with another copy, unresolved V genes account for less than half of the shortfall, and the remainder is unexplained. The sample table lists 12,000 or so clones, approximately 61% of them with a count of one. The leading ten clones occupy 26% of the sample. The sequences come from CD4+ or CD8+ T cells sorted from blood, collected in a trial of the OX40 agonist ivuxolimab. The receptors come from an adult with an advanced solid tumor such as melanoma, head and neck, liver or kidney cancer.

The chain uses TRBV9 and TRBJ2-1, with a tentative D call TRBD1 (5 bases). V lost 0 bases to trimming and J lost 7 bases, with 17 bases between them. This CDR3 has 16 residues. CDR1 is SGDLS, CDR2 YYNGEE, per germline. CDR3 amino acids: CASSVDGRVGVNEQFF. In DNA, the CDR3 is TGTGCCAGCAGCGTAGATGGCAGGGTAGGGGTAAATGAGCAGTTCTTC.

This clone was detected only a few times. J is TRBJ2-7 and V is TRBV7-9; no clear D gene. The V and J ends lost 1 base and 3 bases respectively, with 4 bases between them. The CDR3 length is 12 residues. Germline V gene lookup returns CDR1 SEHNR and CDR2 FQNEAQ (reference sequence). The CDR3 DNA sequence: TGTGCCAGCAGCTTAGGGAGCTACGAGCAGTACTTC. This codes for CASSLGSYEQYF.

V is TRBV9 and J is TRBJ2-7, with D possibly matching TRBD1 (6 bases). This CDR3 comprises 13 residues. V lost 3 bases and J lost 2, with 9 bases in between. The germline V gene encodes CDR1 SGDLS and CDR2 YYNGEE. DNA of the CDR3: TGTGCCAGCAGCGGAGGGGGACCCTACGAGCAGTACTTC. Amino acids: CASSGGGPYEQYF.

The chain has TRBV10-2 and TRBJ2-7; the D is unclear. V lost 4 bases and J 0 bases, leaving 4 bases between the germline ends. Germline V gene sequence: CDR1 WSHSY, CDR2 SAAADI. CDR3 length: 12 residues. The CDR3: CASSADSYEQYF. CDR3 in DNA: TGCGCCAGCAGTGCGGACTCCTACGAGCAGTACTTC.

This chain joins TRBV12-1 and TRBJ1-3; the tabulated D call, TRBD1, remains unverified against the DNA. TRBV12-1 is annotated as a pseudogene. This CDR3 is 16 amino acids long. CDR3 loop: CASSRPGQNSGNTIYF. In DNA, the CDR3 is TGTGCCAGCAGTCGACCGGGACAGAACTCTGGAAACACCATATATTTT.

A note on this clone: Other nucleotide sequences from this sample produce the same CDR3. V gene TRBV27 combines with J gene TRBJ2-1; 9 nucleotides match TRBD1. The CDR3 sequence is 14 residues long. Germline CDR1 reads MNHEY; CDR2 reads SMNVEV (reference sequence). The V segment lost 5 bases and the J segment 7 bases; nucleotides outside the gene matches: 6. This CDR3 is CASSGTGTGNEQFF. CDR3 nucleotides: TGTGCCAGCAGTGGAACCGGGACAGGGAATGAGCAGTTCTTC.

The chain carries TRBV7-6 and TRBJ2-5, with a tentative D call TRBD2 (5 bases). Germline CDR1 SGHVS, CDR2 FNYEAQ. This CDR3 has 15 amino acids. The V gene lost 5 bases and the J gene lost 2 bases, with 15 bases spanning the gap. CDR3 protein: CASSLKPGEQETQYF. DNA for the CDR3: TGTGCCAGCAGCCTAAAACCCGGGGAACAAGAGACCCAGTACTTC.

Written as DNA, the CDR3 is TGTGCCAGCAGTTTCGTGGACAGGGGGCTTGAGCAGTTCTTC. Amino acid sequence: CASSFVDRGLEQFF. The chain couples TRBV27 to TRBJ2-1, with 11 bases aligning to TRBD1. In germline, CDR1 is MNHEY, CDR2 SMNVEV (reference sequence). The V segment lost 3 bases and the J segment 9 bases; nucleotides outside the gene matches: 4. The CDR3 sequence is 14 residues long.

The V call is TRBV19, the J call TRBJ2-7; the D gene is possibly TRBD1 (6 bases). Trimming removed 6 bases at V and 1 base at J, with 10 bases between. The CDR3 loop spans 13 amino acids. Germline V gene sequence: CDR1 LNHDA, CDR2 SQIVND (reference sequence). CDR3 sequence reads: CASSQGSSYEQYF. In nucleotides, the CDR3 is TGTGCCAGTAGCCAGGGGTCTTCCTACGAGCAGTACTTC.

The chain links TRBV27 to TRBJ1-2; D is possibly TRBD1 (6 bases). From germline, CDR1 is MNHEY and CDR2 SMNVEV (reference sequence). The V gene lost 3 bases and the J gene lost 1 base, with 15 bases spanning the gap. The CDR3 has 16 residues. In DNA form, the CDR3 reads TGTGCCAGCAGTTTTACCGGGACAACTAGTAACTATGGCTACACCTTC. Its translation is CASSFTGTTSNYGYTF.

The rearrangement uses TRBV19 and TRBJ2-7; a weak D match, TRBD2 (6 bases). The V gene's germline CDR1 is LNHDA and CDR2 SQIVND (reference sequence). This CDR3 region has 13 residues. Trimming took off 3 bases at V and 3 bases at J, with 9 bases between the two ends. The CDR3 region has the DNA TGTGCCAGTAGTATCGGACTAATCTACGAGCAGTACTTC. Protein product: CASSIGLIYEQYF.

This clone is medium-sized. The CDR3 protein is CASSKWGGMNTEAFF. The CDR3, as DNA: TGTGCCAGCAGCAAGTGGGGGGGCATGAACACTGAAGCTTTCTTT. The genes are TRBV27 and TRBJ1-1; D is perhaps TRBD1 (6 bases). Trimming pared 6 bases from V and 0 bases from J, leaving 14 bases between. The CDR3 is 15 residues long. Germline loops: CDR1 MNHEY, CDR2 SMNVEV (reference sequence).

This chain joins TRBV7-8 and TRBJ1-1, with TRBD1 matching over 7 bases. The CDR3 has 14 amino acids. CDR1 is SGHVS and CDR2 is FQNEAQ in the germline V gene. V shed 3 bases and J 4 bases; nucleotides not matched to a gene: 5. The CDR3 reads CASSLGTVATEAFF. CDR3 coding DNA: TGTGCCAGCAGCTTGGGGACAGTAGCCACTGAAGCTTTCTTT.

V gene TRBV7-1 combines with J gene TRBJ2-1, with 7 positions matching TRBD1. TRBV7-1 falls under the ORF class, with uncertain function. J was trimmed by 4 bases and V by 5 bases; bases with no gene match: 5. There are 14 residues in the CDR3. CDR3 in DNA: TGTGCCAGCAGCGTAGGGACAGCTTACAATGAGCAGTTCTTC. Translated: CASSVGTAYNEQFF.

V and J are TRBV19 and TRBJ1-5; D may be TRBD1 (5 bases). The V gene's germline CDR1 is LNHDA and CDR2 SQIVND (reference sequence). V was clipped by 0 bases and J by 2 bases, with 8 bases between them. The CDR3 loop spans 15 amino acids. CDR3 nucleotides: TGTGCCAGTAGTATAGATCAGGGACGCAATCAGCCCCAGCATTTT. It encodes CASSIDQGRNQPQHF. Based on the CDR3 plus reference TRBV19 and TRBJ1-5, the full variable domain is DGGITQSPKYLFRKEGQNVTLSCEQNLNHDAMYWYRQDPGQGLRLIYYSQIVNDFQKGDIAEGYSVSREKKESFPLTVTSAQKNPTAFYLCASSIDQGRNQPQHFGDGTRLSIL.

V and J are TRBV6-1 and TRBJ2-1; D is uncertain. Germline CDR1 and CDR2: MNHNS and SASEGT. Between the trimmed V and J ends, which lost 4 bases and 4 bases, there was a span of 23 bases. CDR3 length: 18 amino acids. DNA for the CDR3: TGTGCCAGCAGTGTTATTTTCGAGCGTCCGTCTAGGTACAATGAGCAGTTCTTC. Its protein product is CASSVIFERPSRYNEQFF.